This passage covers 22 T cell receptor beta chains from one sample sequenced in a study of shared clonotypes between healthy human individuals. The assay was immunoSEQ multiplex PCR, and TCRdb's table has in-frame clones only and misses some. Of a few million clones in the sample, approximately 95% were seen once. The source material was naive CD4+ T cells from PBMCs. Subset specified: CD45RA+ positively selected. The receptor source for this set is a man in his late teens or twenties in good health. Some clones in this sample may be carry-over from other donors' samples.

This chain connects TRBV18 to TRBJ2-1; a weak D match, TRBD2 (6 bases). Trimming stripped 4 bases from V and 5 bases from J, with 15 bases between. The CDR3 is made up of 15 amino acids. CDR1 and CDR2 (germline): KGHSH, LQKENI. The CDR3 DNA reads TGTGCCAGCTCACTTAGCTCAGGGAGGAACAATGAGCAGTTCTTC. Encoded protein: CASSLSSGRNNEQFF.

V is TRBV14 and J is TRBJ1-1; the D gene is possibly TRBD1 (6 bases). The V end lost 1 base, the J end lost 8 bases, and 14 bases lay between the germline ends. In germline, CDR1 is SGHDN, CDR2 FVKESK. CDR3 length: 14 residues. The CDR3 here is CASSQVPWQGEAFF. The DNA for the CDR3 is TGTGCCAGCAGCCAAGTTCCCTGGCAGGGGGAAGCTTTCTTT.

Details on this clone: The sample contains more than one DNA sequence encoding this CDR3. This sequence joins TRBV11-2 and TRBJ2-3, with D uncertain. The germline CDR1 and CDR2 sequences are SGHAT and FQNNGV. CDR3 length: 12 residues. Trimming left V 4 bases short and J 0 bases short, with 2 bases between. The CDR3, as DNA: TGTGCCAGCAGCTCCAGCACAGATACGCAGTATTTT. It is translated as CASSSSTDTQYF.

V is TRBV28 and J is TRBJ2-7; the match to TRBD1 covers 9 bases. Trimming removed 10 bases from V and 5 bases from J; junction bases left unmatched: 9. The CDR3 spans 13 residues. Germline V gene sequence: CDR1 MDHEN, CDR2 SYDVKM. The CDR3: CAIRGQGRDEQYF. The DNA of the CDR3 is TGTGCCATCCGGGGACAGGGTAGAGACGAGCAGTACTTC.

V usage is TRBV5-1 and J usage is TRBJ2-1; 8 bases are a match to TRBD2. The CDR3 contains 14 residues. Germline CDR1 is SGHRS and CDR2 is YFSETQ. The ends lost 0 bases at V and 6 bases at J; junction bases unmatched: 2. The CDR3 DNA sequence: TGCGCCAGCAGCTTGGCCGGGACTAGCAATGAGCAGTTCTTC. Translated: CASSLAGTSNEQFF.

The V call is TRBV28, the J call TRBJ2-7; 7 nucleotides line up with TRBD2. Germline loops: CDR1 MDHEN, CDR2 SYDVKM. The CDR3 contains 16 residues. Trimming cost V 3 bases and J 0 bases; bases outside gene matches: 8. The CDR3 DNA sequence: TGTGCCAGCAGTTTCTCCAGCGGGGCCTACTCCTACGAGCAGTACTTC. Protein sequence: CASSFSSGAYSYEQYF.

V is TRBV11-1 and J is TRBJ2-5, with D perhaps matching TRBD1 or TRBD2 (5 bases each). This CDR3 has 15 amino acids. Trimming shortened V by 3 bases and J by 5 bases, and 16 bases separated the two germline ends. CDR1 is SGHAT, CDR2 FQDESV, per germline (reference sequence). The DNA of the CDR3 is TGTGCCAGCAGCTTTCGGGGCCACTTAGGGGAGACCCAGTACTTC. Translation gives CASSFRGHLGETQYF.

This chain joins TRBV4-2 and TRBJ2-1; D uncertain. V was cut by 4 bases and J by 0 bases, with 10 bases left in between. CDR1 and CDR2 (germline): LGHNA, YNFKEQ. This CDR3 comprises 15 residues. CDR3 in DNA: TGTGCCAGCAGCCCCTTAGTCAGCTCCTACAATGAGCAGTTCTTC. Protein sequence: CASSPLVSSYNEQFF.

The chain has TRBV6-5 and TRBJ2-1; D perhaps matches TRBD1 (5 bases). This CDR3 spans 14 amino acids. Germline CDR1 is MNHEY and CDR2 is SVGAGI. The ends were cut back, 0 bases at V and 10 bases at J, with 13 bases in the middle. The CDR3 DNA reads TGTGCCAGCAGTTACTCGACAGCTGGGCGGGAGCAGTTCTTC. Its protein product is CASSYSTAGREQFF.

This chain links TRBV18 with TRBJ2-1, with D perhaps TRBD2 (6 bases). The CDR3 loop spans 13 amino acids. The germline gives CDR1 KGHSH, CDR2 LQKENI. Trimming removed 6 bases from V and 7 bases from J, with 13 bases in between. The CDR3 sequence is CASSGGPVNEQFF. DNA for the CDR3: TGTGCCAGCTCCGGGGGACCCGTGAATGAGCAGTTCTTC.

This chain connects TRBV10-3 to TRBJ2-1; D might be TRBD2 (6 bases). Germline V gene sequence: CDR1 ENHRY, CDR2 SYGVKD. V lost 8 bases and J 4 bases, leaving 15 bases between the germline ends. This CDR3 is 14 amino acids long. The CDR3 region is CAIALGAGYNEQFF. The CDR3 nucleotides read TGTGCCATCGCCCTAGGGGCGGGGTACAATGAGCAGTTCTTC.

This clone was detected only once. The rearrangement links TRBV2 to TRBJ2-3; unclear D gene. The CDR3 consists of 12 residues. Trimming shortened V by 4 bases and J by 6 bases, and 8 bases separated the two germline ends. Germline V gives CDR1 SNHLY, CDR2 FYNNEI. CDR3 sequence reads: CASSADRDTQYF. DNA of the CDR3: TGTGCCAGCAGTGCGGATCGGGATACGCAGTATTTT.

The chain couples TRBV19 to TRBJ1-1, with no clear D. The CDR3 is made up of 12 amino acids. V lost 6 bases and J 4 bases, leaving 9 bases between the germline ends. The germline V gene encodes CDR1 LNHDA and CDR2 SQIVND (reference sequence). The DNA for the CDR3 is TGTGCCAGTAGAGGGTGGACCACTGAAGCTTTCTTT. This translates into CASRGWTTEAFF. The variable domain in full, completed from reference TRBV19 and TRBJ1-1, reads DGGITQSPKYLFRKEGQNVTLSCEQNLNHDAMYWYRQDPGQGLRLIYYSQIVNDFQKGDIAEGYSVSREKKESFPLTVTSAQKNPTAFYLCASRGWTTEAFFGQGTRLTVV.

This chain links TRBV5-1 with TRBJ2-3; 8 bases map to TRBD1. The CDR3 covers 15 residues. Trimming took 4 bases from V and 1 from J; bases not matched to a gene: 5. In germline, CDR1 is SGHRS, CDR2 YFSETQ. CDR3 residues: CASSNGQGGTDTQYF. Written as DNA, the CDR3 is TGCGCCAGCAGCAACGGACAGGGCGGCACAGATACGCAGTATTTT. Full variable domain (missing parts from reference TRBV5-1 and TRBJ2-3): KAGVTQTPRYLIKTRGQQVTLSCSPISGHRSVSWYQQTPGQGLQFLFEYFSETQRNKGNFPGRFSGRQFSNSRSEMNVSTLELGDSALYLCASSNGQGGTDTQYFGPGTRLTVL.

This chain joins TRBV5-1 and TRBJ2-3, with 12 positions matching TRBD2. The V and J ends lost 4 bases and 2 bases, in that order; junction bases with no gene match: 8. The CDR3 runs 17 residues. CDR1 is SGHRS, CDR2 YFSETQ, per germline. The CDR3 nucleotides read TGCGCCAGCAGCCACGGACTAGCGGGACCTCTCACAGATACGCAGTATTTT. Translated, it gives CASSHGLAGPLTDTQYF.

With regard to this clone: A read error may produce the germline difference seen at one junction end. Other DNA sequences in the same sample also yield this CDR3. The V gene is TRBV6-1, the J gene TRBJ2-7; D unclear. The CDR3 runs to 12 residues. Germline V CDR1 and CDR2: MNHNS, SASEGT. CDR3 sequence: CASSEGGYEQYF. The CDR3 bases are TGTGCCAGCAGTGAGGGCGGCTACGAGCAATACTTC.

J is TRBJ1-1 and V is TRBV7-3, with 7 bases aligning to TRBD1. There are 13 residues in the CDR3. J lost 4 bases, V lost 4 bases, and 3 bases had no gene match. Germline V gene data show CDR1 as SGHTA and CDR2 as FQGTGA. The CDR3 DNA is TGTGCCAGCAGCTCGGGACAGATCACTGAAGCTTTCTTT. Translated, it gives CASSSGQITEAFF.

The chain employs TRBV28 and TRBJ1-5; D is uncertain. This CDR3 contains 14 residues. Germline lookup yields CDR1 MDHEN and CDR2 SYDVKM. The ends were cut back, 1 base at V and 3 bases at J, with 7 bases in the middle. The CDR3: CASSLSAYNQPQHF. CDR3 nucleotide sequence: TGTGCCAGCAGTTTATCGGCTTACAATCAGCCCCAGCATTTT.

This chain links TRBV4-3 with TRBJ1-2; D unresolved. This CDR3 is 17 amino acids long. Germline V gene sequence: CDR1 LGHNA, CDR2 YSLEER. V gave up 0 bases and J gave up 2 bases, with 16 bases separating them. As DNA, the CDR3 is TGCGCCAGCAGCCAAGATTTAGGAGTGAGATCAAACTATGGCTACACCTTC. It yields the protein CASSQDLGVRSNYGYTF.

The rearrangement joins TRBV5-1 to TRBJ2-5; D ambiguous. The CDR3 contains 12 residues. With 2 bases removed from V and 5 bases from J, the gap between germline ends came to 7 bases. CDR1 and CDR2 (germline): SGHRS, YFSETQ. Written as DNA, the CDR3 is TGCGCCAGCAGCTTACCCAGGGAGACCCAGTACTTC. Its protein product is CASSLPRETQYF.

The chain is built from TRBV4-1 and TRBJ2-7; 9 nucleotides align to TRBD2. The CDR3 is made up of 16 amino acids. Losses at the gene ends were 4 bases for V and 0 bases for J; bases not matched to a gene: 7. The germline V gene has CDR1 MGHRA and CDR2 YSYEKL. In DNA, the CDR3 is TGCGCCAGCAGCCGCCAGACTAGCGGAAACTCCTACGAGCAGTACTTC. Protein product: CASSRQTSGNSYEQYF.

CDR3 protein: CASSLAGVAGGYTF. As DNA, the CDR3 is TGTGCCAGCAGTTTGGCAGGTGTGGCCGGTGGCTACACCTTC. The chain is built from TRBV28 and TRBJ1-2; D gene unclear. The CDR3 consists of 14 residues. In germline, CDR1 is MDHEN, CDR2 SYDVKM. The V gene lost 3 bases and the J gene lost 7 bases, with 15 bases spanning the gap.